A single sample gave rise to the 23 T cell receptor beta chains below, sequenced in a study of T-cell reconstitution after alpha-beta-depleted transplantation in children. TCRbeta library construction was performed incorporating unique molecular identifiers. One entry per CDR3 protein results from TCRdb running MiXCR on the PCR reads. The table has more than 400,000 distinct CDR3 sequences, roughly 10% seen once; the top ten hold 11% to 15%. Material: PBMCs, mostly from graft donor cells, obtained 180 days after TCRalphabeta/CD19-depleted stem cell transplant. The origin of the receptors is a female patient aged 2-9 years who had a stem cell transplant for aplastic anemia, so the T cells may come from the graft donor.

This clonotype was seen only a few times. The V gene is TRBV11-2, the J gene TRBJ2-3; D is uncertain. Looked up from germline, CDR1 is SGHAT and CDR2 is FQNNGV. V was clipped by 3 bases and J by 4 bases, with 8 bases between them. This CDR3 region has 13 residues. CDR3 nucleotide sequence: TGTGCCAGCAGCTTCACGGACCCAGATACGCAGTATTTT. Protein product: CASSFTDPDTQYF.

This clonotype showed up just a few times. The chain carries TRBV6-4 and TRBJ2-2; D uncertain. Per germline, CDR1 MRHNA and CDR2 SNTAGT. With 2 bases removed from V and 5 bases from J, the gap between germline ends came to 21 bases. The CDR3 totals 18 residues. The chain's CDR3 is CASSDAPLSHRGTGELFF. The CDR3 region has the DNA TGTGCCAGCAGTGACGCCCCTTTGAGTCACCGCGGAACCGGGGAGCTGTTTTTT.

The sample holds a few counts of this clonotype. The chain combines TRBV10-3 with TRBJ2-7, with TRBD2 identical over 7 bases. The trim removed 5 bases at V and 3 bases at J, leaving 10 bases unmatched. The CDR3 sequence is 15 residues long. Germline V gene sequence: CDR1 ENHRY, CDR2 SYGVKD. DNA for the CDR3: TGTGCCATCAGTCGAGGCAGCCGGGGGGACTACGAGCAGTACTTC. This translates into CAISRGSRGDYEQYF.

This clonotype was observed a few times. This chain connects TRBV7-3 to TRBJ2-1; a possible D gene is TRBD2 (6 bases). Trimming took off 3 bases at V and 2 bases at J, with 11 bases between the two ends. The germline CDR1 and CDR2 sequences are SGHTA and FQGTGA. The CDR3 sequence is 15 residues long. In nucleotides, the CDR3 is TGTGCCAGCAGCTTGGAGGCGGGACCCTACAATGAGCAGTTCTTC. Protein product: CASSLEAGPYNEQFF.

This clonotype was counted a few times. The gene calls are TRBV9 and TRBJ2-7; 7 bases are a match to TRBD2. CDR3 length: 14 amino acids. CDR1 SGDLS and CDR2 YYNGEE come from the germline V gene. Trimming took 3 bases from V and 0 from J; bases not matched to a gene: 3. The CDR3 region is CASSASGNSYEQYF. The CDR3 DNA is TGTGCCAGCAGCGCTAGCGGTAACTCCTACGAGCAGTACTTC.

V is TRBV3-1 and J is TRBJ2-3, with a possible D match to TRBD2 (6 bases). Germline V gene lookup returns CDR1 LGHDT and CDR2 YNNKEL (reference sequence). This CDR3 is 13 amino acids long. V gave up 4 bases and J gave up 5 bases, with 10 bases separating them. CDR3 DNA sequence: TGTGCCAGCAGCCGGAGGGAGATAGATACGCAGTATTTT. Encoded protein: CASSRREIDTQYF.

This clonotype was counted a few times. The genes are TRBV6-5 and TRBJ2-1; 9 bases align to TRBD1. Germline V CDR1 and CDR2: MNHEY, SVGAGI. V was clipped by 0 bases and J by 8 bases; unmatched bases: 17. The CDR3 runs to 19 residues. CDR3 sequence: CASSYSGGFGQGRRDEQFF. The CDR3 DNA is TGTGCCAGCAGTTACTCGGGGGGATTCGGACAGGGGCGCCGGGATGAGCAGTTCTTC.

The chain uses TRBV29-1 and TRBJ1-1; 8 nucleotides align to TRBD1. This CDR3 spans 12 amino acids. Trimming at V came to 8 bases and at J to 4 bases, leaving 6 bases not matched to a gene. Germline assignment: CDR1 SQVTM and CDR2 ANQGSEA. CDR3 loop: CSTGTGFTEAFF. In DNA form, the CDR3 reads TGCAGCACGGGGACAGGTTTCACTGAAGCTTTCTTT.

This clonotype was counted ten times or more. CDR3 in DNA: TGCAGTGCTAGCACCGACAGTAACAATCAGCCCCAGCATTTT. Translated, it gives CSASTDSNNQPQHF. The genes are TRBV20-1 and TRBJ1-5; a weak D match, TRBD1 (5 bases). This CDR3 comprises 14 residues. Germline CDR1 is DFQATT and CDR2 is SNEGSKA (reference sequence). Trimming cost V 3 bases and J 3 bases, with 12 bases left between them.

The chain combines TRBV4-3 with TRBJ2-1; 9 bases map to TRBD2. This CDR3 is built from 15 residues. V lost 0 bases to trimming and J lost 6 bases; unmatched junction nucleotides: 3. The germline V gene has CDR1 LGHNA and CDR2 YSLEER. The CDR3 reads CASSQEASGANEQFF. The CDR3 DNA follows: TGCGCCAGCAGCCAAGAGGCTAGCGGGGCCAATGAGCAGTTCTTC.

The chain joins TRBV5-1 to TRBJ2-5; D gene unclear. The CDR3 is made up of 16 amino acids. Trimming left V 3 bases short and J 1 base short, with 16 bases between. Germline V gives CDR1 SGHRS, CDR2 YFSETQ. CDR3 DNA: TGCGCCAGCAGCTCGGTACTGACCCCAACCCAAGAGACCCAGTACTTC. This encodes CASSSVLTPTQETQYF.

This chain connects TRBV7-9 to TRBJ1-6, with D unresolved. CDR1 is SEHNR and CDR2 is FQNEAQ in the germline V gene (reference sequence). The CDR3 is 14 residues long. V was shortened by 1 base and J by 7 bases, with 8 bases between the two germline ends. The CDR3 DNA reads TGTGCCAGCAGCTTAGAAGGGTCCAATTCACCCCTCCACTTT. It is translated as CASSLEGSNSPLHF. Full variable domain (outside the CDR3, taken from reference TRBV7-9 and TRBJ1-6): DTGVSQNPRHKITKRGQNVTFRCDPISEHNRLYWYRQTLGQGPEFLTYFQNEAQLEKSRLLSDRFSAERPKGSFSTLEIQRTEQGDSAMYLCASSLEGSNSPLHFGNGTRLTVT.

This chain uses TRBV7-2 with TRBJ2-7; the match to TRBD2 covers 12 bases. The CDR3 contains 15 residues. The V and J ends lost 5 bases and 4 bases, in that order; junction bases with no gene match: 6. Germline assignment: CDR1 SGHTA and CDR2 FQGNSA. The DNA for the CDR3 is TGTGCCAGCAGCCCACTGGGACTAGCGGGTTACGAGCAGTACTTC. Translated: CASSPLGLAGYEQYF.

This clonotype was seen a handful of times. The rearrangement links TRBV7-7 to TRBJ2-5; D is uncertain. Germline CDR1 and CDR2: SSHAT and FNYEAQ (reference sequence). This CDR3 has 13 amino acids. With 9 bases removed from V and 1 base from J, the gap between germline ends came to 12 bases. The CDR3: CASKLSTQETQYF. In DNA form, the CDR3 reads TGTGCCAGTAAACTTTCCACCCAAGAGACCCAGTACTTC.

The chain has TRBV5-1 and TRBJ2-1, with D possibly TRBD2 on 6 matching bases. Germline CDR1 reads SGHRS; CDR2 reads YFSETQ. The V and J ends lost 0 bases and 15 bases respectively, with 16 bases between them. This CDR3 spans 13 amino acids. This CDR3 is CASSLVGGMRRFF. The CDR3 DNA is TGCGCCAGCAGCTTGGTGGGGGGTATGCGCCGGTTCTTC.

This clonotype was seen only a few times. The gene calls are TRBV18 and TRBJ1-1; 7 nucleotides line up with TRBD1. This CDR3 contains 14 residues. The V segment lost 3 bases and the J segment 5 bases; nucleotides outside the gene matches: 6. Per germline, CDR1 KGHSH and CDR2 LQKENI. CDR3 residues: CASSPLTGPTEAFF. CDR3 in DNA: TGTGCCAGCTCACCTCTGACAGGGCCTACTGAAGCTTTCTTT.

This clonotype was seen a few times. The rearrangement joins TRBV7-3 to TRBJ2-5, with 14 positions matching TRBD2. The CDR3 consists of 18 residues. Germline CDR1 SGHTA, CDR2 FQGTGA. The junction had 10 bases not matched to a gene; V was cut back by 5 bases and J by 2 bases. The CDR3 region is CASSRGLAGAGWQETQYF. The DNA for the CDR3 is TGTGCCAGCAGCAGGGGACTAGCGGGAGCGGGGTGGCAAGAGACCCAGTACTTC.

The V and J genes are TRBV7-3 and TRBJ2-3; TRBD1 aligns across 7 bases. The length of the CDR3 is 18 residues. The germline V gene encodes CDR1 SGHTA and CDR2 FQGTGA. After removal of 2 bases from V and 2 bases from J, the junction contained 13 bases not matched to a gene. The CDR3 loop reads CASSLGRGPGQLTDTQYF. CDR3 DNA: TGTGCCAGCAGCTTAGGAAGGGGCCCGGGACAGCTCACAGATACGCAGTATTTT.

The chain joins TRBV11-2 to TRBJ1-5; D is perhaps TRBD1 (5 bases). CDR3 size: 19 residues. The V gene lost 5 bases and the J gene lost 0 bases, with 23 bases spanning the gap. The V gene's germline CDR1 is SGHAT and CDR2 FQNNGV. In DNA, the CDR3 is TGTGCCAGCAGCGGCCGACCACCGGGACTCCTCTTTAGCAATCAGCCCCAGCATTTT. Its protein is CASSGRPPGLLFSNQPQHF. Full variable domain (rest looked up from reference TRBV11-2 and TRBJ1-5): EAGVAQSPRYKIIEKRQSVAFWCNPISGHATLYWYQQILGQGPKLLIQFQNNGVVDDSQLPKDRFSAERLKGVDSTLKIQPAKLEDSAVYLCASSGRPPGLLFSNQPQHFGDGTRLSIL.

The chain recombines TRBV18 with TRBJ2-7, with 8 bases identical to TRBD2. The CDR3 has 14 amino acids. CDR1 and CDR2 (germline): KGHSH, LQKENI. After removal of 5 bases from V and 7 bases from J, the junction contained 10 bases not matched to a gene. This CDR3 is CASSTIAGTYEQYF. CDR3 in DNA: TGTGCCAGCTCAACGATAGCGGGGACTTATGAGCAGTACTTC.

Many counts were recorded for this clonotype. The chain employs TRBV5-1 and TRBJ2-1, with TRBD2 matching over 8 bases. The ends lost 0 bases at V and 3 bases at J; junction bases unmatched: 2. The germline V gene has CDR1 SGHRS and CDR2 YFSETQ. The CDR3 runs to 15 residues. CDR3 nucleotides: TGCGCCAGCAGCTTGGACAGCGGGGGCTACAATGAGCAGTTCTTC. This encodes CASSLDSGGYNEQFF.

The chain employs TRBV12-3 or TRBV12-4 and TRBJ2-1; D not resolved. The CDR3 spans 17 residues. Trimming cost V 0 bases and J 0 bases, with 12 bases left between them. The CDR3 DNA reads TGTGCCAGCAGTTTAGCGGGCAGGACCGGCTCCTACAATGAGCAGTTCTTC. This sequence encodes CASSLAGRTGSYNEQFF.

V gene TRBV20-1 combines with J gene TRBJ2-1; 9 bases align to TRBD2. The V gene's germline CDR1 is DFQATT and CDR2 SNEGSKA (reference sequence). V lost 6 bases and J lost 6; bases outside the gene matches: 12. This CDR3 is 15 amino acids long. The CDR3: CSATLAGRDVNEQFF. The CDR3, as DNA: TGCAGTGCAACCCTAGCGGGGAGGGACGTCAATGAGCAGTTCTTC.